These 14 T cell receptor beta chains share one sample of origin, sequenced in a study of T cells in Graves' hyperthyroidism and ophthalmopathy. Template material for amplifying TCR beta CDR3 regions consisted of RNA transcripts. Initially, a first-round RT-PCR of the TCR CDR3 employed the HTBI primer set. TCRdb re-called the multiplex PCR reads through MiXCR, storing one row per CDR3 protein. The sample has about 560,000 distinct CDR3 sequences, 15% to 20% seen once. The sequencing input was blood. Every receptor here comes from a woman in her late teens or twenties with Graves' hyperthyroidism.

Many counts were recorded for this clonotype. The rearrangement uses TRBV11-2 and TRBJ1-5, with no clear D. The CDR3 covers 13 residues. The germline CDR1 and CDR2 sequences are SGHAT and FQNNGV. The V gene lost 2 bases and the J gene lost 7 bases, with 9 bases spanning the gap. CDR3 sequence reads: CASSLNQGQPQHF. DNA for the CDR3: TGTGCCAGCAGCTTAAACCAAGGGCAGCCCCAGCATTTT.

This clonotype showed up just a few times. CDR3 coding DNA: TGCGCCAGCAGCTTGGAGTGGCGAAACAGGGTAGCGGGAGATTCGCCCAAAAACACCGGGGAGCTGTTTTTT. This sequence encodes CASSLEWRNRVAGDSPKNTGELFF. V gene TRBV5-1 combines with J gene TRBJ2-2; 9 bases match TRBD2. Germline V gives CDR1 SGHRS, CDR2 YFSETQ. The CDR3 has 24 residues. Trimming cost V 0 bases and J 2 bases; bases outside gene matches: 26.

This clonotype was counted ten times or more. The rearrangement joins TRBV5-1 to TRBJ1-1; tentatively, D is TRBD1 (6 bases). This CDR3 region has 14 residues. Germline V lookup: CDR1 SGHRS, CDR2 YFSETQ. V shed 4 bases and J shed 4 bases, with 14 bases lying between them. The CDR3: CASSPGQYGTEAFF. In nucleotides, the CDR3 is TGCGCCAGCAGCCCCGGACAGTACGGCACTGAAGCTTTCTTT.

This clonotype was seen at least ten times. Here the CDR3 DNA reads TGTGCCAGCAGTTACTCGGGTCTTTGGGGGCTCACAGATACGCAGTATTTT. Translation gives CASSYSGLWGLTDTQYF. The chain combines TRBV6-2 or TRBV6-3 with TRBJ2-3, with D maybe TRBD1 (6 bases). In germline, CDR1 is MNHEY, CDR2 SVGEGT. The CDR3 spans 17 residues. Trimming pared 0 bases from V and 2 bases from J, leaving 15 bases between.

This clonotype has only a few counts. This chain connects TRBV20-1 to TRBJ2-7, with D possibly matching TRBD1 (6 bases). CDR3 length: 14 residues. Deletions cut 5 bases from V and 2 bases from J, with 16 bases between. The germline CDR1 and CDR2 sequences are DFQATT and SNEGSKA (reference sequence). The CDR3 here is CSAPKTGMTYEQYF. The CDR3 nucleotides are TGCAGTGCTCCCAAAACAGGGATGACCTACGAGCAGTACTTC.

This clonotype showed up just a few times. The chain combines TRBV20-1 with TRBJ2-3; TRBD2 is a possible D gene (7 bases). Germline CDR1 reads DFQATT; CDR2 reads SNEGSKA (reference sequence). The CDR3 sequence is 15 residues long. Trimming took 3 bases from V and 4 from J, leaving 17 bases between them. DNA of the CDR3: TGCAGTGCTAGGCCCCCCAGAGGGGGGGCAGATACGCAGTATTTT. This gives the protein CSARPPRGGADTQYF.

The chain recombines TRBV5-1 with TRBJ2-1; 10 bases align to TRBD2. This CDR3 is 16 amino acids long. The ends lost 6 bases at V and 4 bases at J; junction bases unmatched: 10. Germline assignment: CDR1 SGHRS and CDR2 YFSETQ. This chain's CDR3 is CASIALAGGLYNEQFF. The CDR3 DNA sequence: TGCGCCAGCATCGCGTTAGCGGGGGGCCTATACAATGAGCAGTTCTTC.

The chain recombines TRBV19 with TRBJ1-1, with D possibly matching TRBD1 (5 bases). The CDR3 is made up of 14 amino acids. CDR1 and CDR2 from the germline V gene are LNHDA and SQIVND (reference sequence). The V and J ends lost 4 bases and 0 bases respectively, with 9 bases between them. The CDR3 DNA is TGTGCCAGTAGTAGGGACGCATTGAACACTGAAGCTTTCTTT. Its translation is CASSRDALNTEAFF.

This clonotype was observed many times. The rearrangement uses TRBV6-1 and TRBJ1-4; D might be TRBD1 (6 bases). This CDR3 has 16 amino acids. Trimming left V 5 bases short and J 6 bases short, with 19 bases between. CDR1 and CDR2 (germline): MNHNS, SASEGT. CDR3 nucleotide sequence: TGTGCCAGCAGTCCCCGGGGACAAGGGGCTTATGAAAAACTGTTTTTT. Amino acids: CASSPRGQGAYEKLFF.

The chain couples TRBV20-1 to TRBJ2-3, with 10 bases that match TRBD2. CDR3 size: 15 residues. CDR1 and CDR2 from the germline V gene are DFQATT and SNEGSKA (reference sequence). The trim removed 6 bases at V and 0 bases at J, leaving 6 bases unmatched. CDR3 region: CSALTSGISTDTQYF. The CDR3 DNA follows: TGCAGTGCGCTTACTAGCGGGATTAGCACAGATACGCAGTATTTT.

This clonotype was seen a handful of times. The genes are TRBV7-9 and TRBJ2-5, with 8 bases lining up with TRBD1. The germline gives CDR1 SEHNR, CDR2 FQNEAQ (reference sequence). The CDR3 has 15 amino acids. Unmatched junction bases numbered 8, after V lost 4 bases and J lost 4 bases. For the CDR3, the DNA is TGTGCCAGCAGCTACCCGGACAGGGCTGGAGAGACCCAGTACTTC. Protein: CASSYPDRAGETQYF.

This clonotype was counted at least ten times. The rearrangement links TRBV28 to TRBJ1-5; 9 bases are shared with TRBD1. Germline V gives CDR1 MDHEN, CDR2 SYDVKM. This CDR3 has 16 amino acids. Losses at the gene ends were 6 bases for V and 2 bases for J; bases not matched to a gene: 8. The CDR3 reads CASSTGTGTRNQPQHF. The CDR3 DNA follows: TGTGCCAGCAGCACTGGGACAGGGACGCGCAATCAGCCCCAGCATTTT.

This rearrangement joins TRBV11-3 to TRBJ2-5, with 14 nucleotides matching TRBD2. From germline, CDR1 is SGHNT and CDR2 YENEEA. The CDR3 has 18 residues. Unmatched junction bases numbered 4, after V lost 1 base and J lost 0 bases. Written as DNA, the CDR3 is TGTGCCAGCAGCTTAGGCGGGACTAGCGGGAGAAACCAAGAGACCCAGTACTTC. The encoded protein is CASSLGGTSGRNQETQYF.

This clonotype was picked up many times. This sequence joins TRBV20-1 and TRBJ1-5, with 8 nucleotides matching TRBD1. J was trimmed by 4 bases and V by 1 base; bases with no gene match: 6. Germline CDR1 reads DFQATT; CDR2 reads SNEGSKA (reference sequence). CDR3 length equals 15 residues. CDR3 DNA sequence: TGCAGTGCTAGAGTGTCAACAGGGGGGAATCAGCCCCAGCATTTT. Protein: CSARVSTGGNQPQHF.